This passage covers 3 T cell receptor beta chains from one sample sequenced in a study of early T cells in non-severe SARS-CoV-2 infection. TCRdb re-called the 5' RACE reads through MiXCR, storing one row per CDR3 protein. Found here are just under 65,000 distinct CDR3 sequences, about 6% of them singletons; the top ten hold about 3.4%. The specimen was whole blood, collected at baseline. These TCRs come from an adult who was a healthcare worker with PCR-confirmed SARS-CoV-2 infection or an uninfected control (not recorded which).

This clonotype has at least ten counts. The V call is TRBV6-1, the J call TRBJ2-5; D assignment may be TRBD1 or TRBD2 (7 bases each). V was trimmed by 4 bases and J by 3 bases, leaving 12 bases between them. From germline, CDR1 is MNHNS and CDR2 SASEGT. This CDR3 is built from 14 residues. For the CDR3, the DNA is TGTGCCAGCAGTGGACAGGGAGGGAAAGAGACCCAGTACTTC. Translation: CASSGQGGKETQYF.

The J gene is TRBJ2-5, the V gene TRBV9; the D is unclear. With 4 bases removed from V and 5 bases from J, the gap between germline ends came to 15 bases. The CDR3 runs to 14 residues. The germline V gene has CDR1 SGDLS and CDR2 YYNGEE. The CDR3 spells CASSPRTTPETQYF. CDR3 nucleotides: TGTGCCAGCAGCCCTCGAACTACGCCGGAGACCCAGTACTTC.

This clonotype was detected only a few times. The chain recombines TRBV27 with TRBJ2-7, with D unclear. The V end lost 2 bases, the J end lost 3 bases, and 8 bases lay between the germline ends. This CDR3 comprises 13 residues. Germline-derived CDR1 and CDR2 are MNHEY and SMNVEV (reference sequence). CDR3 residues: CASSLGSYYEQYF. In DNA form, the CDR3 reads TGTGCCAGCAGTTTAGGAAGCTACTACGAGCAGTACTTC.